Each of the 16 T cell receptor beta chains below was sequenced from the same sample in a study of early T cells in non-severe SARS-CoV-2 infection. In TCRdb, the 5' RACE reads were re-called with MiXCR into one record per CDR3 protein. Here the sample spans over 55,000 distinct CDR3 sequences, around 11% being singletons. Here the sequenced sample was whole blood, taken at baseline. The origin of the receptors is an adult who was a healthcare worker with PCR-confirmed SARS-CoV-2 infection or an uninfected control (not recorded which).

In its sample, this clonotype was seen a few times. This rearrangement joins TRBV6-2 or TRBV6-3 to TRBJ2-7; D is tentatively TRBD1 or TRBD2 (6 bases each). The CDR3 extends over 14 amino acids. The germline V and J ends were trimmed by 10 bases and 2 bases, with 18 bases remaining between them. Germline lookup yields CDR1 MNHEY and CDR2 SVGEGT. This chain's CDR3 is CATTPRGVAYEQYF. The DNA of the CDR3 is TGTGCCACAACCCCTAGGGGGGTGGCCTACGAGCAGTACTTC.

Here the CDR3 DNA reads TGCAGTGCTAGAGACCCTAAGCGTGGGATCAACACTGAAGCTTTCTTT. Translated: CSARDPKRGINTEAFF. The V gene is TRBV20-1, the J gene TRBJ1-1; no definite D call. The ends were cut back, 0 bases at V and 2 bases at J, with 16 bases in the middle. The CDR3 is 16 residues long. The germline CDR1 and CDR2 sequences are DFQATT and SNEGSKA (reference sequence).

At least ten counts were recorded for this clonotype. This chain connects TRBV28 to TRBJ1-2; 7 positions agree with TRBD1. J lost 0 bases, V lost 5 bases, and 6 bases had no gene match. This CDR3 comprises 15 residues. Germline V CDR1 and CDR2: MDHEN, SYDVKM. CDR3 in amino acids: CASSRQGRTNYGYTF. CDR3 nucleotides: TGTGCCAGCAGTCGACAGGGTCGCACTAACTATGGCTACACCTTC.

This clonotype occurred a few times. This chain joins TRBV11-2 and TRBJ1-6, with D tentatively TRBD1 (5 bases). Deletions cut 5 bases from V and 7 bases from J, with 15 bases between. Germline values: CDR1 SGHAT, CDR2 FQNNGV. This CDR3 region has 15 residues. CDR3 in amino acids: CASSPPSRDNSPLHF. DNA of the CDR3: TGTGCCAGCAGCCCCCCTTCTAGGGACAATTCACCCCTCCACTTT.

The rearrangement joins TRBV6-2 or TRBV6-3 to TRBJ2-7, with a possible D match to TRBD2 (6 bases). Trimming removed 5 bases from V and 2 bases from J, with 7 bases in between. CDR3 size: 12 residues. Germline lookup yields CDR1 MNHEY and CDR2 SVGEGT. CDR3 DNA sequence: TGTGCCAGCAGTCCGGGGGCCTACGAGCAGTACTTC. This translates into CASSPGAYEQYF.

The CDR3 loop is CATRPPGIYKNIQYF. For the CDR3, the DNA is TGTGCCACCCGACCGCCCGGGATCTACAAAAACATTCAGTACTTC. The chain combines TRBV28 with TRBJ2-4; a weak D match, TRBD2 (5 bases). Germline-derived CDR1 and CDR2 are MDHEN and SYDVKM. The ends were cut back, 10 bases at V and 3 bases at J, with 19 bases in the middle. This CDR3 is built from 15 residues.

This clonotype has just a few counts. The chain combines TRBV28 with TRBJ2-7; 9 bases are shared with TRBD1. The V gene end was trimmed by 5 bases and the J gene end by 9 bases; junction bases not matched to a gene: 11. Germline lookup yields CDR1 MDHEN and CDR2 SYDVKM. The CDR3 consists of 14 residues. The CDR3: CASSPTSWGQGQYF. CDR3 DNA sequence: TGTGCCAGCAGTCCGACATCTTGGGGACAGGGGCAGTACTTC.

This clonotype was counted only a few times. This rearrangement joins TRBV18 to TRBJ2-2, with no clear D. V lost 1 base to trimming and J lost 5 bases, with 5 bases between them. This CDR3 contains 13 residues. Germline CDR1 and CDR2: KGHSH and LQKENI. As DNA, the CDR3 is TGTGCCAGCTCACCACGAACAACCGGGGAGCTGTTTTTT. Protein sequence: CASSPRTTGELFF.

This clonotype was seen a handful of times. J is TRBJ2-2 and V is TRBV20-1; D possibly corresponds to TRBD1 (6 bases). Germline assignment: CDR1 DFQATT and CDR2 SNEGSKA (reference sequence). CDR3 length: 15 residues. The V gene lost 6 bases and the J gene lost 2 bases, with 16 bases spanning the gap. The CDR3 is CSAARSGTNTGELFF. As DNA, the CDR3 is TGCAGTGCCGCCAGGTCGGGGACAAACACCGGGGAGCTGTTTTTT.

In this sample, this clonotype turned up many times. V usage is TRBV28 and J usage is TRBJ2-5; 7 bases fit TRBD2. The V gene end was trimmed by 8 bases and the J gene end by 0 bases; junction bases not matched to a gene: 18. CDR1 is MDHEN and CDR2 is SYDVKM in the germline V gene. The CDR3 is made up of 18 amino acids. The CDR3 sequence is CASFPPAGPTPYQETQYF. The CDR3 bases are TGTGCCAGCTTCCCTCCAGCGGGGCCCACGCCGTACCAAGAGACCCAGTACTTC. Full variable domain (outside the CDR3, taken from reference TRBV28 and TRBJ2-5): DVKVTQSSRYLVKRTGEKVFLECVQDMDHENMFWYRQDPGLGLRLIYFSYDVKMKEKGDIPEGYSVSREKKERFSLILESASTNQTSMYLCASFPPAGPTPYQETQYFGPGTRLLVL.

This clonotype was seen a few times. The chain joins TRBV5-1 to TRBJ2-3; 10 positions agree with TRBD1. Trimming removed 6 bases from V and 7 bases from J; junction bases left unmatched: 11. The CDR3 is 15 amino acids. The germline V gene encodes CDR1 SGHRS and CDR2 YFSETQ. The CDR3 nucleotides are TGCGCCAGCACCCCGAGGGACAGGGGAACAAATACGCAGTATTTT. Protein: CASTPRDRGTNTQYF.

This clonotype was recorded many times. The chain is built from TRBV13 and TRBJ1-1; D is perhaps TRBD1 (6 bases). Germline lookup yields CDR1 PRHDT and CDR2 FYEKMQ (reference sequence). This CDR3 has 17 amino acids. V shed 3 bases and J shed 0 bases, with 17 bases lying between them. The CDR3 sequence: CASSFPGGQGMNTEAFF. The CDR3 nucleotides read TGTGCCAGCAGCTTCCCCGGGGGCCAGGGTATGAACACTGAAGCTTTCTTT.

This clonotype was observed many times. The V gene is TRBV4-1, the J gene TRBJ1-5; 7 positions agree with TRBD1. J gave up 2 bases and V 5 bases, and 12 bases lay outside the gene matches. Germline CDR1 is MGHRA and CDR2 is YSYEKL. The CDR3 is made up of 17 amino acids. The CDR3 nucleotides are TGCGCCAGCAGCTTCATCCTGGGACAGTTCGGCAATCAGCCCCAGCATTTT. Translated: CASSFILGQFGNQPQHF.

The CDR3 region is CSARPGLEDEQFF. In DNA form, the CDR3 reads TGCAGTGCTAGACCGGGACTAGAGGATGAGCAGTTCTTC. V usage is TRBV20-1 and J usage is TRBJ2-1; 8 positions agree with TRBD2. Germline V gives CDR1 DFQATT, CDR2 SNEGSKA (reference sequence). The trim removed 2 bases at V and 8 bases at J, leaving 5 bases unmatched. This CDR3 has 13 residues.

This clonotype has only a few counts. The J gene is TRBJ2-6, the V gene TRBV27, with D hard to call. Germline V gives CDR1 MNHEY, CDR2 SMNVEV (reference sequence). Trimming shortened V by 10 bases and J by 0 bases, and 13 bases separated the two germline ends. CDR3 length equals 15 residues. In DNA, the CDR3 is TGTGCCACACAGCCACAAAGCTCTGGGGCCAACGTCCTGACTTTC. It yields the protein CATQPQSSGANVLTF.

The table lists this clonotype with a few counts. This rearrangement joins TRBV6-5 to TRBJ1-2, with TRBD1 matching 8 bases. This CDR3 has 15 residues. The V segment lost 6 bases and the J segment 4 bases; nucleotides outside the gene matches: 10. Germline V gene sequence: CDR1 MNHEY, CDR2 SVGAGI. The CDR3 here is CASSRRGQARYGYTF. The CDR3 nucleotides are TGTGCCAGCAGCCGCCGGGGACAGGCGCGCTATGGCTACACCTTC.